The subject of this entry is one TCR beta chain. The assay was immunoSEQ multiplex PCR, and TCRdb's table has in-frame clones only and misses some. Among around 160,000 clones listed, more than 75% were seen once. Germline-derived CDR1 and CDR2 are MDHEN and SYDVKM. V lost 10 bases and J lost 6; bases outside the gene matches: 16. The CDR3 covers 16 residues. This specimen belongs to a study of blood T cell repertoires in COVID-19. Across the study: Both acute and convalescent COVID-19 samples were obtained from the United States, Italy and Spain. T cells, B-cell-depleted T cells, or PBMCs supplied cDNA or gDNA.

The chain has TRBV28 and TRBJ1-4, with 8 nucleotides matching TRBD1. The sequence derives from a human donor with acute or convalescent COVID-19. The donor label of this sample is uncertain. Sequences were obtained from peripheral blood. CDR3 bases: TGTGCCACCTCGGACAGGGCGGTTTTGGGGTATGAAAAACTGTTTTTT. This sequence encodes CATSDRAVLGYEKLFF.